These 8 T cell receptor beta chains originate from one sample sequenced in a study of blood T cell repertoires in COVID-19. Generated by immunoSEQ multiplex PCR, the TCRdb table keeps only in-frame clones and is missing some. The table lists more than 80,000 clones, over 75% of them singletons. The specimen was peripheral blood. The receptors were sampled from an older woman with acute or convalescent COVID-19.

The rearrangement joins TRBV28 to TRBJ2-7; 7 positions match TRBD1. The CDR3 is 16 amino acids. The trim removed 5 bases at V and 6 bases at J, leaving 16 bases unmatched. Germline CDR1 and CDR2: MDHEN and SYDVKM. The CDR3 here is CASSDPGRRQGREQYF. Here the CDR3 DNA reads TGTGCCAGCAGTGACCCGGGACGCCGACAGGGTCGCGAGCAGTACTTC.

The genes are TRBV6-5 and TRBJ1-2, with a tentative D call TRBD1 (5 bases). Between the trimmed V and J ends, which lost 5 bases and 3 bases, there was a span of 10 bases. The germline CDR1 and CDR2 sequences are MNHEY and SVGAGI. This CDR3 spans 13 amino acids. The CDR3, as DNA: TGTGCCAGCAGTCGGAGGGGCGACTATGGCTACACCTTC. Its translation: CASSRRGDYGYTF.

This chain connects TRBV12-3 or TRBV12-4 to TRBJ1-5; no definite D call. There are 13 residues in the CDR3. The germline V and J ends were trimmed by 2 bases and 6 bases, with 8 bases remaining between them. Written as DNA, the CDR3 is TGTGCCAGCAGTTTAACTGGGAGTCAGCCCCAGCATTTT. This gives the protein CASSLTGSQPQHF.

The rearrangement uses TRBV4-1 and TRBJ1-4, with 7 bases identical to TRBD1. This CDR3 contains 17 residues. The V gene end was trimmed by 3 bases and the J gene end by 8 bases; junction bases not matched to a gene: 15. CDR1 is MGHRA and CDR2 is YSYEKL in the germline V gene. CDR3 nucleotides: TGCGCCAGCAGCCACATCCTTCGACAGGGACGGAAAGAAAAACTGTTTTTT. Translated: CASSHILRQGRKEKLFF.

The chain is built from TRBV28 and TRBJ1-1; no clear D. V lost 7 bases to trimming and J lost 3 bases, with 9 bases between them. The CDR3 consists of 12 residues. Germline CDR1 is MDHEN and CDR2 is SYDVKM. The CDR3 reads CASNTAYTEAFF. The CDR3, as DNA: TGTGCCAGCAATACCGCGTACACTGAAGCTTTCTTT.

The chain is built from TRBV5-1 and TRBJ1-3; D is unresolved. The V gene's germline CDR1 is SGHRS and CDR2 YFSETQ. V lost 4 bases to trimming and J lost 0 bases, with 5 bases between them. The CDR3 has 13 amino acids. The CDR3 sequence is CASSESSGNTIYF. The CDR3, as DNA: TGCGCCAGCAGCGAGAGCTCTGGAAACACCATATATTTT.

The V and J genes are TRBV2 and TRBJ2-5; D is ambiguous. Per germline, CDR1 SNHLY and CDR2 FYNNEI. The CDR3 has 11 residues. V was trimmed by 2 bases and J by 7 bases, leaving 5 bases between them. The CDR3 nucleotides read TGTGCCAGCAGTGAACTGAGGACCCAGTACTTC. This codes for CASSELRTQYF.

The chain has TRBV7-3 and TRBJ2-7; 7 bases fit TRBD1. Germline lookup yields CDR1 SGHTA and CDR2 FQGTGA. Losses at the gene ends were 1 base for V and 2 bases for J; bases not matched to a gene: 11. This CDR3 comprises 17 residues. The CDR3 DNA reads TGTGCCAGCAGCTTAAGGACCTCCGGGACAGTTACCTACGAGCAGTACTTC. It is translated as CASSLRTSGTVTYEQYF.